This T cell receptor beta chain was recovered during a study of T-cell memory formation after mild COVID-19. Study overall: TCR clusters showed largely donor specificity. General study findings and limits: There was no confirmation that second-wave clones peaking on day 37 were SARS-CoV-2 specific.

TCRdb independently ran MiXCR on the 5' RACE reads; one entry per CDR3 protein. The table records approximately 490,000 distinct CDR3 sequences, around 21% of them present only once. This clonotype showed up many times. The antigen remains unidentified. Germline loops: CDR1 SGHAT, CDR2 FQNNGV. The J segment lost 6 bases and the V segment lost 5 bases, leaving 22 bases of the junction unmatched. This CDR3 is 20 amino acids long. Sequenced: PBMCs or a T cell subset sorted from them (not recorded which). The chain combines TRBV11-2 with TRBJ2-2; the match to TRBD1 covers 9 bases. The source of this sequence is an adult woman who had mild COVID-19 (a few samples of this study predate the infection). Cell type and time point are not known. The CDR3 loop reads CASSANRDREFSGTAGELFF. DNA of the CDR3: TGTGCCAGCAGCGCGAACCGGGACAGGGAATTTTCGGGAACCGCCGGGGAGCTGTTTTTT.